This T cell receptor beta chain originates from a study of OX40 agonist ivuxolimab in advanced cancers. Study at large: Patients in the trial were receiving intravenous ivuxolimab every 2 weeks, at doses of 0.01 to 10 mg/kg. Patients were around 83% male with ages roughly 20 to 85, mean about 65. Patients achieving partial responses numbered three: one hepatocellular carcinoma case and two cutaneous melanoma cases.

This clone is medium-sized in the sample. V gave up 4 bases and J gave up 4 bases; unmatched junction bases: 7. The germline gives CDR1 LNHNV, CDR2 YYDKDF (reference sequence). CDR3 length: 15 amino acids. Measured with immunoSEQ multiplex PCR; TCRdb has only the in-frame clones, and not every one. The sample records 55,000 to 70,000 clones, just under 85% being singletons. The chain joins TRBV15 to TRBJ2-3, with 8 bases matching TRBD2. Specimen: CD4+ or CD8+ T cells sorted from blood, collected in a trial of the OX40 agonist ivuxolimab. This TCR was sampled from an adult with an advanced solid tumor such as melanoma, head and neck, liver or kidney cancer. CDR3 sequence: CATSNGGGDADTQYF. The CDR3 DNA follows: TGTGCCACCAGCAACGGGGGGGGTGATGCAGATACGCAGTATTTT.